Included here is one T cell receptor beta chain sequence, with context. What it recognizes is unknown. These data originate in a study of early stage breast cancer tumors. Study details: Around 10-fold was the mean read coverage per sample. Findings of the study overall: Enriched TCRB sequences shared across patients were mostly commonly generated sequences.

CDR3 length equals 12 residues. Trimming removed 2 bases at V and 2 bases at J, with 3 bases between. CDR1 is SGDLS, CDR2 YYNGEE, per germline. The assay was immunoSEQ multiplex PCR, and TCRdb's table has in-frame clones only and misses some. The table lists 60,000 to 75,000 clones, approximately 80% of them singletons, with about 4.4% in the top ten. Material: blood. The V gene is TRBV9, the J gene TRBJ2-3; D is unresolved. The source of this sequence is a person in their 40s with breast cancer. The CDR3 coding sequence is TGTGCCAGCAGCGTTAACACAGATACGCAGTATTTT. It specifies CASSVNTDTQYF.